This TCR beta chain was retrieved from a study of naive and memory T cell subsets. CDR3 size: 12 residues. V was clipped by 7 bases and J by 9 bases, with 13 bases between them. At least ten counts were recorded for this clonotype. An equimolar mix of two oligonucleotides served as the beta constant-region primer for TRBC1 and TRBC2. TCRdb used MiXCR to reprocess the UMI-ligation and nested PCR reads, holding one entry per CDR3 protein. The sample lists approximately 89,000 distinct CDR3 sequences, 7% to 8% occurring once. This chain joins TRBV12-3 or TRBV12-4 and TRBJ1-3, with D perhaps matching TRBD1 (5 bases). The TCR sequence derives from a human donor in good health. Material for sequencing was central memory CD4+ T cells from blood. The CDR3 loop reads CASNLGGTTIYF. The DNA of the CDR3 is TGTGCCAGCAATCTCGGGGGGACCACCATATATTTT.